These 16 T cell receptor beta chains originate from one sample sequenced in a study of cytomegalovirus exposure and HLA in healthy donors. The data were produced by immunoSEQ multiplex PCR, yet TCRdb's version contains in-frame clones alone and is incomplete. The table shows fewer than 200,000 clones, with 86% occurring only once. The sequencing input was PBMCs. The source of these receptors is a woman younger than 35 in good health and CMV-seronegative.

J is TRBJ2-1 and V is TRBV19; possible D gene TRBD2, 6 bases. Trimming took 1 base from V and 0 from J, leaving 7 bases between them. The CDR3 covers 15 residues. Germline V CDR1 and CDR2: LNHDA, SQIVND (reference sequence). The CDR3 nucleotides read TGTGCCAGTAGTATAGGGAGGGCCTCCTACAATGAGCAGTTCTTC. Translated: CASSIGRASYNEQFF.

The chain uses TRBV7-2 and TRBJ2-1; weak D call: TRBD2 (5 bases). Germline CDR1 SGHTA, CDR2 FQGNSA. CDR3 length: 15 amino acids. Deletions cut 5 bases from V and 3 bases from J, with 14 bases between. The CDR3 spells CASSPRVIIYNEQFF. The CDR3 DNA sequence: TGTGCCAGCAGCCCGCGGGTAATAATCTACAATGAGCAGTTCTTC.

The rearrangement joins TRBV15 to TRBJ1-4; D gene uncertain. Looked up from germline, CDR1 is LNHNV and CDR2 is YYDKDF (reference sequence). V lost 3 bases and J 0 bases, leaving 8 bases between the germline ends. This CDR3 comprises 15 residues. In nucleotides, the CDR3 is TGTGCCACCAGCAGTCTAGGAGCAACTAATGAAAAACTGTTTTTT. It is translated as CATSSLGATNEKLFF.

The rearrangement links TRBV7-8 to TRBJ1-4; 9 bases align to TRBD1. Trimming cost V 5 bases and J 7 bases; bases outside gene matches: 5. CDR1 is SGHVS, CDR2 FQNEAQ, per germline. The CDR3 length is 14 residues. The chain's CDR3 is CASSPGQGGEKLFF. CDR3 DNA sequence: TGTGCCAGCAGCCCGGGACAGGGTGGTGAAAAACTGTTTTTT.

V gene TRBV10-3 combines with J gene TRBJ2-7; D is possibly TRBD2 (5 bases). Germline V gene data show CDR1 as ENHRY and CDR2 as SYGVKD. V shed 3 bases and J shed 3 bases, with 15 bases lying between them. The length of the CDR3 is 15 residues. The DNA of the CDR3 is TGTGCCATCAGTGATTGGGAGCGAGATAACTACGAGCAGTACTTC. It codes for CAISDWERDNYEQYF.

This rearrangement joins TRBV19 to TRBJ2-7; 11 nucleotides align to TRBD2. V was clipped by 5 bases and J by 0 bases; unmatched bases: 6. The germline gives CDR1 LNHDA, CDR2 SQIVND (reference sequence). The CDR3 is 16 amino acids. CDR3 sequence reads: CASSVAGTSGSYEQYF. CDR3 nucleotides: TGTGCCAGTAGTGTTGCCGGGACTAGCGGCTCCTACGAGCAGTACTTC.

V usage is TRBV5-8 and J usage is TRBJ2-7; a weak D match, TRBD1 (5 bases). The germline gives CDR1 SGHTS, CDR2 YDEGEE. The CDR3 extends over 14 amino acids. Trimming removed 2 bases from V and 0 bases from J, with 9 bases in between. The CDR3 nucleotides read TGTGCCAGCAGCTTCTCGGACATCTCCTACGAGCAGTACTTC. Its translation is CASSFSDISYEQYF.

This chain links TRBV5-1 with TRBJ1-4; unclear D gene. V lost 1 base, J lost 8 bases, and 15 bases lay in between. CDR3 size: 15 residues. Germline-derived CDR1 and CDR2 are SGHRS and YFSETQ. CDR3 sequence reads: CASSLRAGASEKLFF. CDR3 in DNA: TGCGCCAGCAGCTTGAGGGCGGGCGCTTCGGAAAAACTGTTTTTT.

This rearrangement joins TRBV7-2 to TRBJ2-2, with TRBD2 as a possible D gene (5 bases). The CDR3 extends over 16 amino acids. The ends were cut back, 5 bases at V and 3 bases at J, with 16 bases in the middle. The germline V gene has CDR1 SGHTA and CDR2 FQGNSA. CDR3 bases: TGTGCCAGCAGCCTACAGCCCTTGGGAGACACCGGGGAGCTGTTTTTT. Encoded protein: CASSLQPLGDTGELFF. The variable domain in full, with the rest retrieved from reference TRBV7-2 and TRBJ2-2, is GAGVSQSPSNKVTEKGKDVELRCDPISGHTALYWYRQSLGQGLEFLIYFQGNSAPDKSGLPSDRFSAERTGGSVSTLTIQRTQQEDSAVYLCASSLQPLGDTGELFFGEGSRLTVL.

This chain uses TRBV28 with TRBJ2-7; TRBD1 aligns across 8 bases. Germline V gives CDR1 MDHEN, CDR2 SYDVKM. The CDR3 covers 14 residues. Trimming took 2 bases from V and 6 from J; bases not matched to a gene: 6. The chain's CDR3 is CASSLRQGFGEQYF. The CDR3 bases are TGTGCCAGCAGTTTAAGACAGGGGTTCGGCGAGCAGTACTTC.

CDR3 nucleotides: TGTGCCAGCAGCCTATCCTGGACAGGGGATTCACCCCTCCACTTT. The encoded protein is CASSLSWTGDSPLHF. The genes are TRBV9 and TRBJ1-6; TRBD1 agrees at 9 bases. In germline, CDR1 is SGDLS, CDR2 YYNGEE. The CDR3 spans 15 residues. The ends lost 4 bases at V and 8 bases at J; junction bases unmatched: 7.

This chain links TRBV6-7 with TRBJ2-7, with 9 bases that match TRBD2. TRBV6-7 carries the ORF label, with uncertain function. V shed 6 bases, J shed 6 bases, and the junction held 24 bases outside the gene matches. The CDR3 sequence is 19 residues long. CDR3 DNA: TGTGCCAGCAGCCCTAATCTTCCGACTAGCGGACTTGGAGGCTGCGAGCAGTACTTC. Translated, it gives CASSPNLPTSGLGGCEQYF.

The CDR3 DNA is TGCGCCAGCAGCCGACTGGGAGGGGCATACAATGAGCAGTTCTTC. Translation: CASSRLGGAYNEQFF. This chain links TRBV5-1 with TRBJ2-1, with 7 bases that match TRBD2. Germline V gene lookup returns CDR1 SGHRS and CDR2 YFSETQ. The V gene end was trimmed by 4 bases and the J gene end by 4 bases; junction bases not matched to a gene: 8. The CDR3 runs to 15 residues.

This sequence joins TRBV5-6 and TRBJ2-6; perhaps TRBD1 as D (6 bases). The germline gives CDR1 SGHDT, CDR2 YYEEEE. This CDR3 contains 14 residues. V lost 3 bases and J 9 bases, leaving 13 bases between the germline ends. The CDR3 is CASSWDTVVNVLTF. CDR3 in DNA: TGTGCCAGCAGCTGGGACACGGTCGTCAACGTCCTGACTTTC.

The rearrangement uses TRBV25-1 and TRBJ1-6; D possibly corresponds to TRBD1 (5 bases). The CDR3 loop spans 18 amino acids. The germline V gene encodes CDR1 MGHDK and CDR2 SYGVNS. V was clipped by 2 bases and J by 0 bases, with 14 bases between them. Written as DNA, the CDR3 is TGTGCCAGCAGTGAAGGGTTTCGCGGGGGCTCCTATAATTCACCCCTCCACTTT. This encodes CASSEGFRGGSYNSPLHF.

The chain has TRBV11-3 and TRBJ2-5; possibly TRBD2 for D (6 bases). CDR3 length equals 13 residues. Germline V gene sequence: CDR1 SGHNT, CDR2 YENEEA. Between the trimmed V and J ends, which lost 4 bases and 5 bases, there was a span of 11 bases. The CDR3, as DNA: TGTGCCAGCAGCTCTTCCCGGGGGGAGACCCAGTACTTC. It encodes CASSSSRGETQYF.